The following is a T cell receptor beta chain sequence with its context. Its antigen is not identified. The primer mix had 60 Vbeta and 13 Jbeta primers. Libraries were prepared by immunoSEQ multiplex PCR; TCRdb keeps only in-frame clonotypes and omits some of them. The repertoire consists of around 100,000 clones, with 74% occurring once and the leading ten covering around 5%. These data belong to a study of cytomegalovirus exposure and HLA in healthy donors. Study information: A prior study identified some 100 million unique TCR beta sequences from roughly 180 million T cells. Clustering assigned 70% to 90% of the approximately 400 genotyped donors to the Caucasian-associated ancestry cluster. Broader study findings: Reports state that TCR beta sequences accurately predicted most subjects' HLA-A and HLA-B alleles.

The CDR3 consists of 16 residues. The sample consisted of PBMCs. V gene TRBV7-5 combines with J gene TRBJ1-3; the table names TRBD1, a call not compared with the DNA. TRBV7-5 is a known pseudogene. The receptor's source is a man under 40 in good health and CMV-seropositive. In DNA, the CDR3 is TGTGCCAGAAGCTGGGACAGGGACTACTCTGGAAACACCATATATTTT. As protein: CARSWDRDYSGNTIYF.